This TCR beta chain was found in a study of blood T cell repertoires in COVID-19. Study-wide context: Samples taken during acute and convalescent COVID-19 were collected in the United States, Italy and Spain. T cells, B-cell-depleted T cells, or PBMCs provided the cDNA or gDNA that served as material.

The CDR3 extends over 15 amino acids. V dropped 1 base and J dropped 7 bases, with 11 bases sitting between them. CDR1 and CDR2 from the germline V gene are SGHAT and FQNNGV. As processed by the authors: Scientists estimated how many nucleated cells there were by amplifying reference gene primers. Profiling relied on immunoSEQ multiplex PCR, and the TCRdb table lists in-frame clones only, not all of them. V, J and clone size are taken as reported in that table, and D and trimming were inferred from the DNA itself. The table records 97,000 or so clones, approximately 91% of them present only once. The clonotype originates from a young man with acute or convalescent COVID-19. Sequenced material: peripheral blood. This chain connects TRBV11-2 to TRBJ1-6; TRBD1 might be the D (6 bases). CDR3 bases: TGTGCCAGCAGCTTAGGGGGGACACTGAATTCACCCCTCCACTTT. The encoded protein is CASSLGGTLNSPLHF.